This paragraph covers one T cell receptor (beta chain) sequence. What it binds is unknown. A clone one base away is much larger, so this may be a read error. Tregs were sorted as CD4+CD25+CD127-/low cells. Full-length variable regions came from constant-region reverse primers plus semi-nested Nested Universal Primer A PCR. TCRdb re-called the 5' RACE reads through MiXCR, storing one row per CDR3 protein. The sample lists around 44,000 distinct CDR3 sequences; 22% were seen once. Study results and caveats: Tumor Treg TCRs overlapped most with tumor naive CD4+ cells. The larger cohort examined one V-J beta rearrangement, not whole repertoires.

This CDR3 has 15 residues. Germline CDR1 and CDR2: SEHNR and FQNEAQ (reference sequence). This clonotype was sampled from a female donor with breast cancer. The chain employs TRBV7-9 and TRBJ2-1, with no clear D. The sample was Tregs sorted from blood. The CDR3 reads CASRELVSSHNEQFF. In nucleotides, the CDR3 is TGTGCCAGCAGGGAACTGGTTAGCTCCCACAATGAGCAGTTCTTC.